This is a list of T cell receptor beta chains from one sample in a study of graft-versus-host responses after intestinal transplantation. TCRdb's copy holds only in-frame clones and misses some; the assay was immunoSEQ multiplex PCR. Of more than 65,000 clones listed, roughly 94% are singletons. These TCRs' antigens remain unknown. This specimen was unstimulated CD8+ T cells sorted from spleen or lymph node cells, taken before intestinal transplant. The receptors shown here come from a human donor who received an intestinal transplant. Both conserved end residues are part of each CDR3. For some rows the clone size is stated as once, few or many, or as a class when expanded; others skip it.

abundance: once; len: 16; v_gene: TRBV4-1; CDR3aa: CASRTTGGTFQETQYF
abundance: NA; len: 15; v_gene: TRBV9; CDR3aa: CASSDRQGAVYEQFF
abundance: NA; len: 13; v_gene: TRBV25-1; CDR3aa: CASSRTAYNEQFF
abundance: NA; len: 15; v_gene: TRBV7-9; CDR3aa: CASSPPPGYTDTQYF
abundance: NA; len: 15; v_gene: TRBV28; CDR3aa: CASRPPSDLPFGYTF
abundance: NA; len: 11; v_gene: TRBV7-2; CDR3aa: CASSSGLDELF
abundance: NA; len: 15; v_gene: TRBV6-6; CDR3aa: CASSQAGAGVNEQFF
abundance: NA; len: 17; v_gene: TRBV14; CDR3aa: CASSPLNSGRFTDTQYF
abundance: NA; len: 12; v_gene: TRBV4-2; CDR3aa: CASAGAEGEQFF
abundance: once; len: 16; v_gene: TRBV7-6; CDR3aa: CASSFGTGARSTEAFF
abundance: NA; len: 12; v_gene: TRBV5-1; CDR3aa: CASSLLQSEAFF
abundance: NA; len: 14; v_gene: TRBV7-8; CDR3aa: CASSLGSQNTEAFF
abundance: NA; len: 11; v_gene: TRBV28; CDR3aa: CASSLKFEQYF
abundance: NA; len: 16; v_gene: TRBV27; CDR3aa: CASSFRTSGLAGELFF
abundance: NA; len: 13; v_gene: TRBV27; CDR3aa: CASSLGQEDGYTF
abundance: NA; len: 15; v_gene: TRBV6-1; CDR3aa: CASLKWDSTNYGYTF
abundance: NA; len: 13; v_gene: TRBV6-5; CDR3aa: CASSYSGKNIQYF
abundance: NA; len: 13; v_gene: TRBV7-9; CDR3aa: CATHGTGYNEQFF
abundance: NA; len: 16; v_gene: TRBV27; CDR3aa: CASTPAGGPHTGELFF
abundance: NA; len: 12; v_gene: TRBV7-9; CDR3aa: CASSFRATEAFF
abundance: NA; len: 16; v_gene: TRBV7-9; CDR3aa: CASSEYYWDGSYEQYF
abundance: NA; len: 15; v_gene: TRBV4-2; CDR3aa: CASSPRLAGVYEQYF
abundance: NA; len: 13; v_gene: TRBV9; CDR3aa: CASSVRSGYEQYF
abundance: NA; len: 14; v_gene: TRBV6-5; CDR3aa: CASSQGTGNYGYTF
abundance: NA; len: 15; v_gene: TRBV19; CDR3aa: CASSTVREVTDTQYF
abundance: NA; len: 14; v_gene: TRBV29-1; CDR3aa: CSVALTGTFYEQYF
abundance: NA; len: 15; v_gene: TRBV7-6; CDR3aa: CASSPGTSGSYEQYF
abundance: NA; len: 14; v_gene: TRBV5-1; CDR3aa: CASSLDGGLQTQYF
abundance: NA; len: 15; v_gene: TRBV4-1; CDR3aa: CASSQAQMGQETQYF
abundance: NA; len: 13; v_gene: TRBV18; CDR3aa: CASSPLGGDEQYF
abundance: NA; len: 17; v_gene: TRBV27; CDR3aa: CASSHVLLTDLNTEAFF
abundance: NA; len: 14; v_gene: TRBV30; CDR3aa: CAWSGGGTGQPQHF
abundance: NA; len: 15; v_gene: TRBV6-1; CDR3aa: CASTGSGWEYNEQFF
abundance: NA; len: 13; v_gene: TRBV27; CDR3aa: CASSLSSVLRQYF
abundance: once; len: 11; v_gene: TRBV29-1; CDR3aa: CSVSLRYEQYF
abundance: once; len: 16; v_gene: TRBV27; CDR3aa: CASSFGQGYMNTEAFF
abundance: NA; len: 14; v_gene: TRBV6-1; CDR3aa: CASSEVAVTYEQYF
abundance: once; len: 12; v_gene: TRBV18; CDR3aa: CASSPGSHEQYF
abundance: NA; len: 15; v_gene: TRBV11-3; CDR3aa: CASSRGTDPTDTQYF
abundance: NA; len: 15; v_gene: TRBV28; CDR3aa: CASSVYRGSYNEQFF